This T cell receptor beta chain was identified during a study of graft-versus-host responses after intestinal transplantation. As for the study in general: Each recipient received a multivisceral, liver-intestinal, or isolated intestinal graft. Tacrolimus and steroids were given for around 3 years to all recipients after anti-thymocyte globulin induction.

Method: immunoSEQ multiplex PCR; TCRdb's copy keeps in-frame clones and lacks some. The repertoire holds fewer than 100,000 clones, with about 82% as singletons. Concerning this clone itself: The antigen remains undetermined.

The CDR3 contains 15 residues. Trimming took 7 bases from V and 3 from J, leaving 15 bases between them. CDR1 is LNHDA and CDR2 is SQIVND in the germline V gene (reference sequence). Study results and caveats: Where graft-donor T cell macrochimerism was present, patients had high graft-versus-host to host-versus-graft clonal ratios in allografts.

The rearrangement links TRBV19 to TRBJ2-2; D gene uncertain. The sample in question was PBMCs, obtained 255 days after intestinal transplant. The TCR originated in a human patient who received an intestinal transplant, so some T cells may come from the graft donor. The CDR3 here is CASIPGWPYTGELFF. Written as DNA, the CDR3 is TGTGCCAGTATTCCAGGTTGGCCCTACACCGGGGAGCTGTTTTTT.